This T cell receptor beta chain came from a study of cytomegalovirus exposure and HLA in healthy donors. Overall study results and limits: Some segments of the V type, notably TRBV6-2 and TRBV6-3, were excluded as indistinguishable. CMV serostatus was the only recorded immune exposure for donors. The study reported that TCR beta sequences accurately predicted HLA-A and HLA-B alleles in most subjects.

The CDR3 extends over 16 amino acids. CDR1 is SEHNR and CDR2 is FQNEAQ in the germline V gene (reference sequence). This clone was recorded only once. Its antigen is not identified. One junction end disagrees with the germline gene, perhaps due to a read error. PCR used 60 Vbeta primers and 13 Jbeta primers. Libraries were prepared by immunoSEQ multiplex PCR; TCRdb keeps only in-frame clonotypes and omits some of them. The repertoire holds roughly 100,000 clones, approximately 76% seen once, with about 2% in the top ten. Sequencing was performed on PBMCs. This receptor was obtained from a middle-aged man in good health and CMV-seronegative. The J gene is TRBJ2-3, the V gene TRBV7-9; 12 bases match TRBD2. CDR3: CSSSLEPSGRADTQYF. The CDR3 nucleotides are TGTTCCAGCAGCTTAGAGCCTAGCGGGAGGGCAGATACGCAGTATTTT. The full variable domain, with the rest looked up from reference TRBV7-9 and TRBJ2-3, is DTGVSQNPRHKITKRGQNVTFRCDPISEHNRLYWYRQTLGQGPEFLTYFQNEAQLEKSRLLSDRFSAERPKGSFSTLEIQRTEQGDSAMYLCSSSLEPSGRADTQYFGPGTRLTVL.